This TCR beta chain was sequenced for a study of shared clonotypes between healthy human individuals. Cells designated naive CD8 were CD45RO-negative and were positively selected for CCR7, with terminally differentiated effector memory CD45RA+ cells excluded. The healthy adult donors were HIV-negative and reported no recent acute infections or vaccinations. The method was immunoSEQ multiplex PCR; TCRdb's version includes in-frame clones alone and lacks a portion of them. The sample shows roughly 2,000,000 clones, 85% to 95% of them seen only once. This TCR derives from a man younger than 35 in good health. Some clones in this sample may be carry-over from other donors' samples. Sequenced material: naive CD8+ T cells from PBMCs.

CDR3 nucleotide sequence: TGTGCCAGCAGCGGACAGGGGCCAGGGGAAACTCCCACTACTAGCACAGATACGCAGTATTTT. This encodes CASSGQGPGETPTTSTDTQYF. This sequence joins TRBV9 and TRBJ2-3, with 8 bases identical to TRBD1. From germline, CDR1 is SGDLS and CDR2 YYNGEE. This CDR3 is 21 amino acids long. J gave up 0 bases and V 3 bases, and 21 bases lay outside the gene matches.